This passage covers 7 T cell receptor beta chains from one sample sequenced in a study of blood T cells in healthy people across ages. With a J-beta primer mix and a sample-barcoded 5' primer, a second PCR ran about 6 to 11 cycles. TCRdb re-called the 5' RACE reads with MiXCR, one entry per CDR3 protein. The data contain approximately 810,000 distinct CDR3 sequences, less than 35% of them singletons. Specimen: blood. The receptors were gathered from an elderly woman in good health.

The CDR3 loop is CASRGQGVGNQPQHF. The DNA for the CDR3 is TGTGCCAGCAGGGGACAGGGGGTTGGCAATCAGCCCCAGCATTTT. V and J are TRBV2 and TRBJ1-5; TRBD1 matches 11 bases. The germline V gene encodes CDR1 SNHLY and CDR2 FYNNEI. The CDR3 totals 15 residues. V gave up 6 bases and J gave up 2 bases; unmatched junction bases: 3. The whole variable domain, remainder taken from reference TRBV2 and TRBJ1-5, is EPEVTQTPSHQVTQMGQEVILRCVPISNHLYFYWYRQILGQKVEFLVSFYNNEISEKSEIFDDQFSVERPDGSNFTLKIRSTKLEDSAMYFCASRGQGVGNQPQHFGDGTRLSIL.

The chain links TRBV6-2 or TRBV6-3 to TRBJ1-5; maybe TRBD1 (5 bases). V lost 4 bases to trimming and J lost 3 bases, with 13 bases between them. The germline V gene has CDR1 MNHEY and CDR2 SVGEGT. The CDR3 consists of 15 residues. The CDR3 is CASSWGGETNQPQHF. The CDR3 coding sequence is TGTGCCAGCAGTTGGGGCGGCGAGACCAATCAGCCCCAGCATTTT.

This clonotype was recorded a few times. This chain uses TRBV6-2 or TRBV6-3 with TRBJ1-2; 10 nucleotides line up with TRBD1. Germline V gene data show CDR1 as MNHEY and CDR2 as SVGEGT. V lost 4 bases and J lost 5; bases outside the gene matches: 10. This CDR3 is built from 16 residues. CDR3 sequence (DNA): TGTGCCAGCAGTTCCGGGACAGGGGATTCTCGGTATGGCTACACCTTC. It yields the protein CASSSGTGDSRYGYTF.

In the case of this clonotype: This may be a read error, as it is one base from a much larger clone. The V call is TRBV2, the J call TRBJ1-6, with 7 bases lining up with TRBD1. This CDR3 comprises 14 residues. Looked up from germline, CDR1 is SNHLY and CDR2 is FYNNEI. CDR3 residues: CASRETGKNSPRHF. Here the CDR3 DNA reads TGTGCCAGCAGGGAGACAGGGAAGAATTCACCCCGCCACTTT.

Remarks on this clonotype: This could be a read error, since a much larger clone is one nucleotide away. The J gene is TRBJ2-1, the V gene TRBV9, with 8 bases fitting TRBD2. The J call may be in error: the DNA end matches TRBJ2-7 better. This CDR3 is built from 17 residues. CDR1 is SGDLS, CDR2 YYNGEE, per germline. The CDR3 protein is CASSEDRGGYSYNEQYF. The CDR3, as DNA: TGTGCCAGCAGCGAGGACCGGGGGGGGTACTCCTACAATGAGCAGTACTTC.

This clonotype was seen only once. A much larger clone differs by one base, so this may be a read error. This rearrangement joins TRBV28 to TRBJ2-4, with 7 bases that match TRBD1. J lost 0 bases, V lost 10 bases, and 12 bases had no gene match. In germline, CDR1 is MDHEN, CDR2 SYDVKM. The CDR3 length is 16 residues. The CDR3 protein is CATAEGDSLAKNIQYF. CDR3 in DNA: TGTGCCACTGCCGAGGGGGACAGTTTAGCCAAAAACATTCAGTACTTC.

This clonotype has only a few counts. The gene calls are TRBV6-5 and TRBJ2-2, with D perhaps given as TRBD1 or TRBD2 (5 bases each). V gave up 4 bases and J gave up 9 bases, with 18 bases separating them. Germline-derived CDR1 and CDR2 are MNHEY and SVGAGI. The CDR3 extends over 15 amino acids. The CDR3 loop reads CASSFEGSGARELFF. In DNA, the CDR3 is TGTGCCAGCAGTTTCGAGGGTAGTGGGGCTCGGGAGCTGTTTTTT.